This T cell receptor beta chain derives from a study of T-cell memory formation after mild COVID-19. Across the whole study: Most TCR clusters belonged to a single donor.

A single record per CDR3 protein comes from TCRdb applying MiXCR to the 5' RACE reads. The sample contains roughly 200,000 distinct CDR3 sequences, 9.5% of which appear only once. Whole-study results and caveats: Later expanders leaned CD4+, whereas clones that contracted between day 15 and 85 were balanced CD4/CD8.

V lost 3 bases and J 3 bases, leaving 5 bases between the germline ends. The CDR3 length is 13 residues. CDR1 is SGHDN, CDR2 FVKESK, per germline. A word on this clonotype: Its antigen is still unknown.

Sequencing input: PBMCs or a T cell subset sorted from them (not recorded which). The V call is TRBV14, the J call TRBJ2-2, with D hard to call. The TCR was taken from a man younger than 35 who had mild COVID-19 (a few samples of this study predate the infection). Cell type and time point are not known. The CDR3 spells CASSHFDTGELFF. The CDR3 DNA follows: TGTGCCAGCAGCCATTTCGACACCGGGGAGCTGTTTTTT.